The T cell receptor (beta chain) under discussion was sequenced for a study of Ad26.COV2.S vaccination and SARS-CoV-2 variants (dated by TCRdb to about 2021). About the full investigation: Donors in the vaccine arm were drawn from COV1001, a phase I-IIa trial of Ad26.COV2.S in healthy adults that was multicentre, randomized, double-blind and placebo-controlled. Investigators did not know the trial group allocation while performing experiments and assessing outcomes. Trial participants were randomized into five groups of five: low-dose or high-dose Ad26.COV2.S given once or twice, or placebo on both occasions. The TCR-sequenced set comprised about 32 samples: about 19 Ad26.COV2.S vaccine recipients, 5 placebo recipients and 8 SARS-CoV-2 convalescent individuals. Ad26.COV2.S was administered intramuscularly at a dose of 5x10^10 or 1x10^11 viral particles, either as one shot or as two shots given 56 days apart. TCRbeta repertoire sequencing was used to assess the specificity and breadth of SARS-CoV-2-reactive T cell receptors after Ad26.COV2.S vaccination. Points the paper makes about the study in general: Comparing responses between vaccine doses or regimens was not something the study was powered to do. Higher spike-specific TCR breadth was observed in Ad26.COV2.S recipients than in placebo recipients (P = 0.0014). The authors noted that total T cell responses may have been underestimated by the TCR breadth and depth analyses. Non-spike TCR breadth was comparable between vaccine and placebo recipients, consistent with the vaccine containing only spike. After vaccination, spike-specific CD8+ and CD4+ T cell responses were reported to show substantial breadth.

Concerning this clone itself: The specificity of this receptor is unknown. No base-level quality is on record; no much larger clone is a single base apart.

V has 1 base trimmed and J has 4 bases trimmed; junction bases matching no gene number 3. The CDR3 numbers 16 residues from cysteine through phenylalanine. CDR3 DNA only is kept here, 48 bases in frame from base 1. CDR1 and CDR2 are read off the germline V gene (reference sequence) as SEHNR and FQNEAQ. The treatment or condition label on this specimen signifies: roughly 18 received Ad26.COV2.S at low or high dose, single or two shots; 5 received placebo; per-sample allocation not given. Repertoires of vaccine and placebo recipients were sequenced from samples collected on day 63 after the first injection. Cohort 1b enrolled around 23 adults aged 18-55 years at a single site in Boston, USA, between 29 July and 7 August 2020. Ad26.COV2.S consisted of a replication-incompetent adenovirus type 26 vector by which a prefusion-stabilized SARS-CoV-2 spike protein from the original Wuhan strain was expressed.

TCRbeta CDR3 regions were sequenced with the immunoSEQ Assay. After extraction, genomic DNA underwent amplification by bias-controlled multiplex PCR, followed by high-throughput sequencing. The original pipeline was this. To quantify the absolute abundance of every unique TCRbeta CDR3 region, sequences were collapsed and filtered. Usable DNA was measured by amplifying reference genes present in all nucleated cells, and TCRbeta template counts were normalized to that usable DNA to estimate T cell fraction. Repertoire TCRs were annotated as SARS-CoV-2-specific by exact matching of V gene, CDR3 amino acid sequence and J gene to a known reactive TCR set. MIRA supplied the reference SARS-CoV-2 TCR set, which was filtered for enrichment in COVID-19-positive ImmuneCODE repertoires so that public or cross-reactive TCRs were removed. Using the MIRA antigens, annotated TCRs were further analysed by specific ORF or by position within an ORF. Breadth was defined as annotated unique rearrangements over total unique productive rearrangements; depth was the summed frequency of those rearrangements. Group comparisons of TCR breadth used two-sided Wilcoxon rank-sum tests. Here the immuneACCESS table is served through TCRdb, limited to in-frame sequences with V and J called. Missing clones are a known gap in these copies; in checked studies unresolved V genes cover under half, and the rest lacks a known reason. V, J and clone size are taken as reported in that table, and D and trimming were inferred from the DNA itself. A total of about 330,000 clones appear in this sample, roughly nine tenths of them only once. Of the sample, about 5% falls within the top ten clones.

This sequence uses TRBV7-9 and TRBJ2-3, and TRBD2 matches 12 of the central bases. The specimen was peripheral blood, collected in a trial of Ad26.COV2.S vaccine versus placebo. The receptor's source is a person between 18 and 59 years old who received the Ad26.COV2.S COVID-19 vaccine or a placebo. This receptor has the CDR3 CASSLVGLAGPDTQYF. Here is the DNA: TGTGCCAGCAGCTTAGTTGGACTAGCGGGACCAGATACGCAGTATTTT.